The table lists the clone carrying this T cell receptor beta chain with many counts. TCRdb passed the 5' RACE reads through MiXCR, listing each CDR3 protein once. This sample has 84,000 or so distinct CDR3 sequences, with 4.3% found just once. The CDR3 is 11 residues long. CDR1 and CDR2 from the germline V gene are SEHNR and FQNEAQ (reference sequence). V shed 5 bases and J shed 3 bases, with 5 bases lying between them. This sample was included in a study of neurological immune-mediated disorders. Regarding time point: longitudinal time-point 3. A total of 2 million PBMCs stored at -80 degrees C provided the unsorted libraries.

Source material: PBMCs. The source of this sequence is a woman aged 55 to 70 with multiple sclerosis. This chain links TRBV7-9 with TRBJ2-7; a possible D gene is TRBD2 (5 bases). The CDR3 is CASSRDYEQYF. The CDR3 DNA is TGTGCCAGCAGCCGGGACTACGAGCAGTACTTC.